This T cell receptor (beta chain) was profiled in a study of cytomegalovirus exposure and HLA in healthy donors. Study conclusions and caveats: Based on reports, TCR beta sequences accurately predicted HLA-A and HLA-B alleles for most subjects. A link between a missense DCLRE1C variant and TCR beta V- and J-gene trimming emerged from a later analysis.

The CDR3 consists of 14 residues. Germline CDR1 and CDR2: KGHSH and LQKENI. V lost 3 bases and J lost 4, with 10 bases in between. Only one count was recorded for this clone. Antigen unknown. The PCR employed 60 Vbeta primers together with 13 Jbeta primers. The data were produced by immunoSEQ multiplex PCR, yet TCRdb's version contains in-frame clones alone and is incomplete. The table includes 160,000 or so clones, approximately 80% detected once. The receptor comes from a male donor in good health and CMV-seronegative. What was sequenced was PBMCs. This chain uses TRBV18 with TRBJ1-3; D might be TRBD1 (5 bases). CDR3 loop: CASSPSGDGNTIYF. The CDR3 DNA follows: TGTGCCAGCTCACCGTCGGGGGACGGAAACACCATATATTTT.